This T cell receptor (beta chain) was sequenced for a study of cytomegalovirus exposure and HLA in healthy donors. Trimming took 4 bases from V and 0 from J, leaving 14 bases between them. Germline CDR1 and CDR2: SGDLS and YYNGEE. CDR3 length: 16 amino acids. Both 60 Vbeta primers and 13 Jbeta primers went into the PCR. Only in-frame clones appear in the TCRdb table, and some are missing; sequencing was by immunoSEQ multiplex PCR. Of about 150,000 clones detected, approximately 80% appear once; the ten largest clones hold around 6%. The V call is TRBV9, the J call TRBJ2-4; the D gene is possibly TRBD1 (5 bases). Sequences were obtained from PBMCs. The clonotype originates from a woman between 40 and 50 years old in good health and CMV-seropositive. In nucleotides, the CDR3 is TGTGCCAGCAGCCTAACGGACACAATAGCCAAAAACATTCAGTACTTC. Amino acids: CASSLTDTIAKNIQYF.